These T cell receptor beta chains were read from a single sample in a study of cytotoxic CD8 clonotypes in ibrutinib-treated CLL. Only in-frame clones appear in the TCRdb table, and some are missing; sequencing was by immunoSEQ multiplex PCR. Of 300,000 to 350,000 clones listed, roughly 85% are singletons. The sequenced sample was PBMCs, obtained before ibrutinib treatment. Receptors originate from a human donor with chronic lymphocytic leukemia. Both conserved end residues are part of each CDR3. Fields, in order: V gene, J gene, clone size, D gene, CDR3 protein, CDR3 DNA. The D gene is left open where the match is weak. Rows may omit the clone size; those that give it use once, few, many or a size class.

TRBV11-2,TRBJ2-1,NA,TRBD1,CASSLELPGQGWNEQFF,TGTGCCAGCAGCTTAGAGCTTCCGGGACAGGGGTGGAATGAGCAGTTCTTC
TRBV19,TRBJ2-1,NA,TRBD2,CASRPGLARSYNEQFF,TGTGCCAGTAGACCGGGACTAGCGCGCTCCTACAATGAGCAGTTCTTC
TRBV11-2,TRBJ2-2,few,NA,CASTARGAANTGELFF,TGTGCCAGCACCGCAAGGGGAGCGGCGAACACCGGGGAGCTGTTTTTT
TRBV6-6,TRBJ2-1,NA,TRBD2,CASSYGLADSYNEQFF,TGTGCCAGCAGTTACGGACTAGCGGACTCCTACAATGAGCAGTTCTTC
TRBV5-1,TRBJ2-6,NA,NA,CASSPGWGTGANVLTF,TGCGCCAGCAGCCCTGGATGGGGGACTGGGGCCAACGTCCTGACTTTC
TRBV6-4,TRBJ2-7,NA,NA,CANLGGMDYEQYF,TGTGCCAACCTGGGTGGAATGGACTACGAGCAGTACTTC
TRBV5-1,TRBJ2-3,NA,NA,CASSLEVPTDTQYF,TGCGCCAGCAGCTTGGAAGTCCCAACAGATACGCAGTATTTT
TRBV25-1,TRBJ2-3,NA,NA,CASSDSYIGVEELDTQYF,TGTGCCAGCAGTGATTCCTATATTGGGGTTGAGGAGCTAGATACGCAGTATTTT
TRBV2,TRBJ2-5,NA,NA,CASTASDGYSPLHF,TGTGCCAGCACCGCTTCGGATGGTTATTCACCCCTCCACTTC
TRBV15,TRBJ2-6,NA,NA,CATSKRNPGANVLTF,TGTGCCACGAGCAAGAGAAACCCTGGGGCCAACGTCCTGACTTTC
TRBV13,TRBJ2-3,few,NA,CASSLGTDTQYF,TGTGCCAGCAGCTTAGGCACAGATACGCAGTATTTT
TRBV27,TRBJ2-7,NA,TRBD2,CASSLAGKRGEQYF,TGTGCCAGCAGTTTAGCAGGGAAGCGGGGCGAGCAGTACTTC
TRBV6-5,TRBJ1-2,NA,NA,CASSYSAGVSVGYTF,TGTGCCAGCAGTTACTCGGCAGGGGTTAGTGTTGGCTACACCTTC
TRBV5-1,TRBJ2-7,many,NA,CASSSPSAQGSYEQYF,TGCGCCAGCAGTTCTCCCTCGGCTCAGGGATCCTACGAGCAGTACTTC
TRBV30,TRBJ2-1,NA,TRBD2,CAWSVVAGGLNEQFF,TGTGCCTGGAGTGTGGTAGCGGGAGGGTTGAATGAGCAGTTCTTC
TRBV4-3,TRBJ2-2,NA,NA,CASSQDRGFRAGELFF,TGCGCCAGCAGCCAAGATCGAGGCTTCCGCGCCGGGGAGCTGTTTTTT
TRBV18,TRBJ2-1,NA,NA,CASSLALRAFEQFF,TGTGCCAGCTCACTAGCATTGAGAGCTTTTGAGCAGTTCTTC
TRBV18,TRBJ2-7,NA,NA,CASSRYDLKVGSYEQYF,TGTGCCAGCTCTCGATATGATCTTAAGGTTGGTTCCTACGAGCAGTACTTC
TRBV9,TRBJ2-5,NA,NA,CASSVVGDAQTQYF,TGTGCCAGCAGCGTAGTCGGGGACGCGCAGACCCAGTACTTC
TRBV4-2,TRBJ1-2,NA,TRBD1,CASSPNYLTGPEGYTF,TGTGCCAGCAGCCCGAACTATTTGACAGGGCCTGAGGGCTACACCTTC
TRBV9,TRBJ2-1,NA,NA,CASSVEGDIRDNEQFF,TGTGCCAGCAGCGTAGAGGGGGATATTCGGGATAATGAGCAGTTCTTC
TRBV7-6,TRBJ2-2,once,NA,CASSLDYATGELFF,TGTGCCAGCAGCTTAGACTACGCCACCGGGGAGCTGTTTTTT
TRBV7-8,TRBJ1-5,NA,TRBD1,CASSSPGGRNQPQHF,TGTGCCAGCAGCTCCCCAGGGGGACGCAATCAGCCCCAGCATTTT
TRBV5-1,TRBJ2-7,NA,NA,CASSSKLMGYEQYF,TGCGCCAGCAGCTCGAAATTGATGGGATACGAGCAGTACTTC
TRBV6-6,TRBJ1-1,NA,NA,CASSRDENTEAFF,TGTGCCAGCAGTCGCGACGAGAACACTGAAGCTTTCTTT
TRBV4-1,TRBJ1-1,few,NA,CASSQDRRGTNTEAFF,TGCGCCAGCAGCCAAGATCGGAGGGGGACGAACACTGAAGCTTTCTTT
TRBV5-4,TRBJ1-1,NA,NA,CASSLAEGGNTEAFF,TGTGCCAGCAGCTTGGCTGAGGGAGGGAACACTGAAGCTTTCTTT
TRBV4-1,TRBJ2-5,NA,NA,CASSQESDAVETQYF,TGCGCCAGCAGCCAAGAGAGTGACGCAGTGGAGACCCAGTACTTC
TRBV4-1,TRBJ2-2,NA,NA,CASTAQGAANTGELFF,TGCGCCAGCACTGCACAGGGCGCCGCGAACACCGGGGAGCTGTTTTTT
TRBV7-9,TRBJ1-1,NA,NA,CASSPGGMNTEAFF,TGTGCCAGCAGCCCGGGGGGAATGAACACTGAAGCTTTCTTT
TRBV9,TRBJ1-1,NA,NA,CASSVDPRDTEAFF,TGTGCCAGCAGCGTGGACCCGAGGGACACTGAAGCTTTCTTT
TRBV4-1,TRBJ2-7,NA,TRBD2,CARTTASGGEEQYF,TGCGCCAGAACGACTGCTAGCGGGGGCGAGGAGCAGTACTTC
TRBV11-2,TRBJ2-1,NA,NA,CASSLVFGLDSYNEQFF,TGTGCCAGCAGCTTAGTTTTTGGCCTGGACTCCTACAATGAGCAGTTCTTC
TRBV5-1,TRBJ2-7,NA,NA,CASSTGSSYEQYF,TGCGCCAGCAGTACAGGTTCCTCCTACGAGCAGTACTTC
TRBV30,TRBJ1-4,NA,NA,CAWSTRRGEKLFF,TGTGCCTGGAGTACCCGGCGCGGAGAAAAACTGTTTTTT
TRBV27,TRBJ2-2,NA,NA,CAIILGGELFF,TGTGCCATCATCCTCGGAGGGGAGCTGTTTTTT